The present T cell receptor (beta chain) was sequenced within a study of shared clonotypes between healthy human individuals. Execution of the assay was at deep level. For each subset, genomic DNA was distributed in equal portions over several immunoSEQ plates. Only in-frame clones appear in the TCRdb table, and some are missing; sequencing was by immunoSEQ multiplex PCR. Of 2 million to 3 million clones listed, under 95% are singletons. The V end lost 5 bases, the J end lost 2 bases, and 7 bases lay between the germline ends. The CDR3 is 12 amino acids. Germline V CDR1 and CDR2: SGHAT, FQNNGV. The sequence came from a man between 18 and 35 years old in good health. Some clones in this sample may be carry-over from other donors' samples. The chain recombines TRBV11-2 with TRBJ2-7; D not certain. Source material: naive CD4+ T cells from PBMCs. Subset specified: CD45RA+ positively selected. In nucleotides, the CDR3 is TGTGCCAGCAGCCCGTACCCCTACGAGCAGTACTTC. Translation: CASSPYPYEQYF.